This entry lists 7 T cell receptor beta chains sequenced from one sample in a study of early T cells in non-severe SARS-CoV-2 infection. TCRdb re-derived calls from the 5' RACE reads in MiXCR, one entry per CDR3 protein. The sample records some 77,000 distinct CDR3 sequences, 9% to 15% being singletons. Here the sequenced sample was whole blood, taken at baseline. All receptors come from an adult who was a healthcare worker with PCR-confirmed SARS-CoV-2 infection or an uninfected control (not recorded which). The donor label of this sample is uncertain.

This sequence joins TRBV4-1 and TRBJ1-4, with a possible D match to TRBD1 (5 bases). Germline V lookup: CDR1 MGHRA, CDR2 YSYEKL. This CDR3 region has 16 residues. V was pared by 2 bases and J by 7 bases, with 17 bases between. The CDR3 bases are TGCGCCAGCAGCCAATCTCTTGGGGCCGGGGGTGAAAAACTGTTTTTT. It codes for CASSQSLGAGGEKLFF.

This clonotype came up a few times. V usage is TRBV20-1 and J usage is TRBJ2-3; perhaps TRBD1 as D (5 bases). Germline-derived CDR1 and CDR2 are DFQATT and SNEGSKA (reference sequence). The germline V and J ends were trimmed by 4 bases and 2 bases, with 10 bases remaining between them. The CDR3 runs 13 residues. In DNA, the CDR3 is TGCAGTGCTATCAGGGTGGTCACAGATACGCAGTATTTT. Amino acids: CSAIRVVTDTQYF.

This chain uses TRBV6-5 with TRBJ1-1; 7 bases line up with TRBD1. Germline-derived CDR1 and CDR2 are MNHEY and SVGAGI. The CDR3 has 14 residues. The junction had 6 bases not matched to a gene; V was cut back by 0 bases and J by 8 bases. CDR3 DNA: TGTGCCAGCAGTTACTCTTTAGGGGGCAGCGAAGCTTTCTTT. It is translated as CASSYSLGGSEAFF.

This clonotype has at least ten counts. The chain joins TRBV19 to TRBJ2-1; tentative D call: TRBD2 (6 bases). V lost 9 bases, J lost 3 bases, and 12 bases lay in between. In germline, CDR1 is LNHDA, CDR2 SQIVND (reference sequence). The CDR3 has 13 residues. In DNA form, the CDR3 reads TGTGCCAGCCGGCGTAGCGGCTACAATGAGCAGTTCTTC. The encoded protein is CASRRSGYNEQFF.

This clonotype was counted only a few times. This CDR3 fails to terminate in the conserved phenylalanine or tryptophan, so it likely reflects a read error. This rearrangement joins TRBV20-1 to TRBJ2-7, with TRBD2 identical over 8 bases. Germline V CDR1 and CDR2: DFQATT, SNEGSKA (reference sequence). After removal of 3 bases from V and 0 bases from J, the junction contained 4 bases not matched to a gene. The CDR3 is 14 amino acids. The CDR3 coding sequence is TGCAGTGCTAGCCGGCGGGGGGACTCCTACGAGCAGTACTCC. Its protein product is CSASRRGDSYEQYS.

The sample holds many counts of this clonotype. CDR3 bases: TGCAGCGTTGTACCCCTCCTCAGGGACAGGGGGCACGAGCAGTACTTC. Its translation is CSVVPLLRDRGHEQYF. The chain uses TRBV29-1 and TRBJ2-7; 12 positions match TRBD1. V was pared by 4 bases and J by 5 bases, with 12 bases of the junction left unmatched. Germline values: CDR1 SQVTM, CDR2 ANQGSEA. The CDR3 has 16 residues.

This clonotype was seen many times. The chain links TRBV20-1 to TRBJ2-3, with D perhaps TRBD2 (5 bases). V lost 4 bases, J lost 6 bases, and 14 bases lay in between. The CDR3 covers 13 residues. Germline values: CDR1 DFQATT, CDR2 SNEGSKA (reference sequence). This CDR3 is CSATSSNTDTQYF. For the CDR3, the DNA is TGCAGTGCTACCTCTAGCAACACCGATACGCAGTATTTT.